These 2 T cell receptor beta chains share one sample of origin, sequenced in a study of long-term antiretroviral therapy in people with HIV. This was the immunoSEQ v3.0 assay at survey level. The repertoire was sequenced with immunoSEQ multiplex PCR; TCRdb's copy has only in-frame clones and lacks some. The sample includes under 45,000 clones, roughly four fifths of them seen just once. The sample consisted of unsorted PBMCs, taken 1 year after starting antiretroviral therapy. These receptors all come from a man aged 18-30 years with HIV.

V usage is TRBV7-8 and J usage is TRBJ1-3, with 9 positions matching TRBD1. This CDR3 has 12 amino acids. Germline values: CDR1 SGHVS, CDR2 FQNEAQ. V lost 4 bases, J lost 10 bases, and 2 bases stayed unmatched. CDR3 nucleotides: TGTGCCAGCAGCTCGGACAGGGGAACCATATATTTT. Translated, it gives CASSSDRGTIYF.

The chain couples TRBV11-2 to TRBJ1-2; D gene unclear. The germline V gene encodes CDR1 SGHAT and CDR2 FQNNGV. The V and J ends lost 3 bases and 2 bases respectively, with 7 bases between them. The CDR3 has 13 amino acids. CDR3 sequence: CASSFGTNYGYTF. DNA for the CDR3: TGTGCCAGCAGCTTTGGCACGAACTATGGCTACACCTTC. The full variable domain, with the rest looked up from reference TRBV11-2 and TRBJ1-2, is EAGVAQSPRYKIIEKRQSVAFWCNPISGHATLYWYQQILGQGPKLLIQFQNNGVVDDSQLPKDRFSAERLKGVDSTLKIQPAKLEDSAVYLCASSFGTNYGYTFGSGTRLTVV.